This T cell receptor (beta chain) was sequenced during a study of blood T cells in healthy people across ages. The second PCR ran about 7 to 12 cycles with a sample-barcoded 5' primer and J-beta primers. A minimum of 2.5 million CDR3-containing paired-end reads was obtained for each sample. TCRdb called the 5' RACE reads again in MiXCR, with one record for every CDR3 protein. The sample lists more than 700,000 distinct CDR3 sequences, about 47% occurring once. Trimming removed 1 base from V and 2 bases from J, with 17 bases in between. Germline CDR1 reads GTSNPN; CDR2 reads SVGIG (reference sequence). The CDR3 spans 16 residues.

The rearrangement uses TRBV30 and TRBJ1-1; TRBD1 might be the D (5 bases). The receptor was derived from a man older than 75 in good health. Input material: blood. The CDR3 DNA follows: TGTGCCTGGAGTGCCCCAAGGGTAGGGGATAACACTGAAGCTTTCTTT. Protein product: CAWSAPRVGDNTEAFF.